Each of the 17 T cell receptor beta chains below was sequenced from the same sample in a study of blood T cell repertoires in COVID-19 (dated by TCRdb to 2018 to 2020). The library came from the immunoSEQ multiplex PCR assay. Not all clones reach the TCRdb copy of this immuneACCESS table, which keeps in-frame sequences only. Checked studies attribute under half of the gap to unresolved V genes and leave the rest unexplained. In all, the sample holds 200,000 to 250,000 clones, and about nine tenths of those were seen once. The ten largest make up roughly 7.2% of the sample. Specimen: PBMCs or T cells enriched from blood (not recorded which). The receptors here all came from a man aged 30-40 years in a cohort exposed to, infected with or recovered from COVID-19 (not recorded which).

J is TRBJ2-7 and V is TRBV28; 11 nucleotides line up with TRBD2. J lost 3 bases, V lost 6 bases, and 7 bases had no gene match. The CDR3 runs to 15 residues. From germline, CDR1 is MDHEN and CDR2 SYDVKM. The CDR3 protein is CASRAGTSGNYEQYF. The CDR3 coding sequence is TGTGCCAGCAGGGCGGGGACTAGCGGAAACTACGAGCAGTACTTC.

CDR3 bases: TGTGCCAGCAGCTTAGGAAGGACAGGGCGGGACTATGGCTACACCTTC. As protein: CASSLGRTGRDYGYTF. The chain uses TRBV7-2 and TRBJ1-2, with TRBD1 matching 8 bases. J gave up 3 bases and V 1 base, and 7 bases lay outside the gene matches. Germline V CDR1 and CDR2: SGHTA, FQGNSA. The CDR3 contains 16 residues. The whole variable domain, remainder taken from reference TRBV7-2 and TRBJ1-2, is GAGVSQSPSNKVTEKGKDVELRCDPISGHTALYWYRQSLGQGLEFLIYFQGNSAPDKSGLPSDRFSAERTGGSVSTLTIQRTQQEDSAVYLCASSLGRTGRDYGYTFGSGTRLTVV.

DNA of the CDR3: TGTGCCAGCAGAGAGGACAGGGGACGCAATCAGCCCCAGCATTTT. Amino acids: CASREDRGRNQPQHF. This rearrangement joins TRBV6-5 to TRBJ1-5; 9 bases map to TRBD1. Germline loops: CDR1 MNHEY, CDR2 SVGAGI. Trimming took 6 bases from V and 2 from J; bases not matched to a gene: 5. The CDR3 is 15 amino acids.

The chain combines TRBV19 with TRBJ1-3, with D tentatively TRBD1 (5 bases). From germline, CDR1 is LNHDA and CDR2 SQIVND (reference sequence). There are 13 residues in the CDR3. Trimming cost V 6 bases and J 4 bases, with 10 bases left between them. The CDR3 sequence: CASSLGLGNTIYF. The DNA for the CDR3 is TGTGCCAGTAGCCTGGGACTCGGAAACACCATATATTTT.

The chain recombines TRBV7-6 with TRBJ2-2, with D perhaps matching TRBD2 (6 bases). Germline V gives CDR1 SGHVS, CDR2 FNYEAQ. The CDR3 has 16 residues. The V end was cut by 5 bases, the J end by 5 bases, with 18 bases between. This chain's CDR3 is CASSARLGRGTGELFF. The CDR3 DNA is TGTGCCAGCAGCGCCCGGTTGGGGCGGGGTACCGGGGAGCTGTTTTTT.

This clone was counted a single time. The chain combines TRBV28 with TRBJ1-2; 11 bases map to TRBD1. CDR3 length equals 15 residues. Per germline, CDR1 MDHEN and CDR2 SYDVKM. The trim removed 5 bases at V and 4 bases at J, leaving 6 bases unmatched. CDR3 sequence (DNA): TGTGCCAGCAGTGTCGGACAGGGGGCTTCCTATGGCTACACCTTC. Translating it yields CASSVGQGASYGYTF.

The genes are TRBV5-1 and TRBJ1-3; 7 bases are shared with TRBD1. The J segment lost 0 bases and the V segment lost 0 bases, leaving 0 bases of the junction unmatched. The CDR3 is made up of 15 amino acids. The germline V gene encodes CDR1 SGHRS and CDR2 YFSETQ. CDR3 protein: CASSLGDSSGNTIYF. The CDR3 DNA reads as TGCGCCAGCAGCTTGGGGGACAGCTCTGGAAACACCATATATTTT.

The chain combines TRBV9 with TRBJ2-2; TRBD2 agrees at 14 bases. In germline, CDR1 is SGDLS, CDR2 YYNGEE. Trimming at V came to 3 bases and at J to 7 bases, leaving 5 bases not matched to a gene. The CDR3 loop spans 16 amino acids. In DNA form, the CDR3 reads TGTGCCAGCAGCGCAGGACTAGCGGGAGGTGGCGGGGAGCTGTTTTTT. Translation: CASSAGLAGGGGELFF.

Regarding this clone: Other DNA sequences from this sample encode an identical CDR3 as well. This chain joins TRBV19 and TRBJ2-7, with 10 nucleotides matching TRBD1. Trimming took 5 bases from V and 4 from J; bases not matched to a gene: 5. Per the germline V gene, CDR1 is LNHDA and CDR2 is SQIVND (reference sequence). The CDR3 is 14 residues long. CDR3: CASSPGTGAYEQYF. The CDR3 region has the DNA TGTGCCAGTAGTCCGGGGACAGGGGCGTACGAGCAGTACTTC. The complete variable domain, with remaining parts taken from reference TRBV19 and TRBJ2-7, reads DGGITQSPKYLFRKEGQNVTLSCEQNLNHDAMYWYRQDPGQGLRLIYYSQIVNDFQKGDIAEGYSVSREKKESFPLTVTSAQKNPTAFYLCASSPGTGAYEQYFGPGTRLTVT.

This chain links TRBV5-1 with TRBJ1-1; a possible D gene is TRBD1 (6 bases). This CDR3 comprises 14 residues. Germline assignment: CDR1 SGHRS and CDR2 YFSETQ. Trimming shortened V by 1 base and J by 4 bases, and 11 bases separated the two germline ends. The CDR3 sequence is CASSLTGPVTEAFF. CDR3 nucleotide sequence: TGCGCCAGCAGCTTGACAGGGCCGGTCACTGAAGCTTTCTTT. Full variable domain (rest looked up from reference TRBV5-1 and TRBJ1-1): KAGVTQTPRYLIKTRGQQVTLSCSPISGHRSVSWYQQTPGQGLQFLFEYFSETQRNKGNFPGRFSGRQFSNSRSEMNVSTLELGDSALYLCASSLTGPVTEAFFGQGTRLTVV.

V gene TRBV6-1 combines with J gene TRBJ1-1; TRBD1 matches 7 bases. CDR3 size: 17 residues. Germline V CDR1 and CDR2: MNHNS, SASEGT. V lost 4 bases to trimming and J lost 2 bases; unmatched junction nucleotides: 13. The CDR3 nucleotides are TGTGCCAGCAGTGTTAAGGGGGCGCGGGGTCTAAACACTGAAGCTTTCTTT. Its translation is CASSVKGARGLNTEAFF.

The rearrangement links TRBV28 to TRBJ1-2; a possible D gene is TRBD1 (6 bases). Trimming shortened V by 8 bases and J by 7 bases, and 11 bases separated the two germline ends. The CDR3 length is 11 residues. Germline V lookup: CDR1 MDHEN, CDR2 SYDVKM. The CDR3 DNA reads TGTGCCAGCCTGGACAGATCTGGCTACACCTTC. Encoded protein: CASLDRSGYTF.

V usage is TRBV3-1 (or the pseudogene TRBV3-2) and J usage is TRBJ2-2; TRBD1 matches at 8 bases. The CDR3 is 16 residues long. Germline V lookup: CDR1 LGHDT, CDR2 YNNKEL (reference sequence). The V segment lost 4 bases and the J segment 7 bases; nucleotides outside the gene matches: 11. The CDR3 bases are TGTGCCAGCAGCCCGATCGGGACAGGTGGGCTCGGGGAGCTGTTTTTT. Translating it yields CASSPIGTGGLGELFF.

The chain employs TRBV14 and TRBJ1-4; D possibly corresponds to TRBD1 (5 bases). The CDR3 runs 15 residues. CDR1 is SGHDN and CDR2 is FVKESK in the germline V gene. V lost 8 bases and J 0 bases, leaving 13 bases between the germline ends. Written as DNA, the CDR3 is TGTGCCAGCCAGGAGGGGCCCGCAACTAATGAAAAACTGTTTTTT. Residues: CASQEGPATNEKLFF.

The DNA of the CDR3 is TGTGCCACCAGCAGTAGCGGGAGCACCTACGAGCAGTACTTC. Translated: CATSSSGSTYEQYF. The chain couples TRBV15 to TRBJ2-7, with 9 bases lining up with TRBD2. CDR3 length equals 14 residues. Germline V gene sequence: CDR1 LNHNV, CDR2 YYDKDF (reference sequence). J gave up 2 bases and V 3 bases, and 2 bases lay outside the gene matches.

The sample holds a few counts of this clone. The rearrangement joins TRBV6-1 to TRBJ2-7; the match to TRBD2 covers 9 bases. The V gene end was trimmed by 3 bases and the J gene end by 4 bases; junction bases not matched to a gene: 4. The CDR3 totals 14 residues. CDR1 and CDR2 (germline): MNHNS, SASEGT. Here the CDR3 DNA reads TGTGCCAGCAGTGAGGCGGGAGGGCATTACGAGCAGTACTTC. Translated, it gives CASSEAGGHYEQYF.

This chain connects TRBV5-8 to TRBJ1-2; D is unclear. Trimming shortened V by 0 bases and J by 8 bases, and 17 bases separated the two germline ends. This CDR3 region has 15 residues. Germline CDR1 is SGHTS and CDR2 is YDEGEE. CDR3 DNA: TGTGCCAGCAGCTTGGGTCGCCGGGAAGGCCGAGGCTACACCTTC. It is translated as CASSLGRREGRGYTF.